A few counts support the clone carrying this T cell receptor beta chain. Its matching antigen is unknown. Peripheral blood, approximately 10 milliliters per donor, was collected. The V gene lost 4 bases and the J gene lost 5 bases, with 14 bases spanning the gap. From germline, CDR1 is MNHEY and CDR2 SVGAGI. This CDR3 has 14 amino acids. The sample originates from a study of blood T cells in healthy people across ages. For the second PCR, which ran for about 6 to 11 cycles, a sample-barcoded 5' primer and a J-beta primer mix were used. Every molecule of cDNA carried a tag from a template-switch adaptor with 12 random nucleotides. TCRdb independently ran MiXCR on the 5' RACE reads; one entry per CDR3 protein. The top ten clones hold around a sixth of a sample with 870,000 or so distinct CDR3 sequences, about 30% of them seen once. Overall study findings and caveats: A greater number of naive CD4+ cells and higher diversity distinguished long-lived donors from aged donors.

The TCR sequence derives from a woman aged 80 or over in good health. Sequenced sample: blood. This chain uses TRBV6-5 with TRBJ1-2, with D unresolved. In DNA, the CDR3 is TGTGCCAGCAGTTCCAAGACACCGCCTTATGGCTACACCTTC. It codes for CASSSKTPPYGYTF.